The 10 T cell receptor beta chains below come from one sample, sequenced in a study of blood T cell repertoires in COVID-19. Sequencing used immunoSEQ multiplex PCR; TCRdb keeps in-frame clones, though not all of them. The sample holds tens of thousands of clones, around 87% seen once. The sample consisted of peripheral blood. The origin of the receptors is a human donor with acute or convalescent COVID-19. The donor label of this sample is uncertain.

The gene calls are TRBV18 and TRBJ1-6; tentative D call: TRBD1 (5 bases). The CDR3 totals 15 residues. Looked up from germline, CDR1 is KGHSH and CDR2 is LQKENI. Trimming took 4 bases from V and 5 from J, leaving 12 bases between them. In DNA, the CDR3 is TGTGCCAGCTCACTCCTGGTAGGGGATAATTCACCCCTCCACTTT. Translation gives CASSLLVGDNSPLHF.

The rearrangement joins TRBV24-1 to TRBJ2-3, with TRBD2 matching over 10 bases. In germline, CDR1 is KGHDR, CDR2 SFDVKD. V dropped 5 bases and J dropped 4; count of bases not matched to a gene: 8. The CDR3 consists of 16 residues. CDR3 residues: CATSVSGGSFPDTQYF. The CDR3 nucleotides read TGTGCCACCAGTGTTAGCGGGGGGTCCTTCCCAGATACGCAGTATTTT.

J is TRBJ2-5 and V is TRBV4-2; tentatively, D is TRBD2 (5 bases). Trimming took off 0 bases at V and 7 bases at J, with 12 bases between the two ends. CDR1 and CDR2 from the germline V gene are LGHNA and YNFKEQ. The CDR3 contains 14 residues. The CDR3 spells CASSQERGSWTQYF. The CDR3 coding sequence is TGTGCCAGCAGCCAAGAACGCGGGTCATGGACCCAGTACTTC.

The chain employs TRBV7-6 and TRBJ2-1; TRBD1 is a possible D gene (5 bases). The CDR3 totals 16 residues. Trimming stripped 2 bases from V and 6 bases from J, with 17 bases between. Germline loops: CDR1 SGHVS, CDR2 FNYEAQ. CDR3 residues: CASSLQYRHRGNEQFF. CDR3 nucleotide sequence: TGTGCCAGCAGCTTACAGTACAGGCACCGCGGCAATGAGCAGTTCTTC.

This clone was counted a few times. The CDR3 protein is CASSQDQQRNTEAFF. For the CDR3, the DNA is TGCGCCAGCAGCCAAGATCAACAGAGGAACACTGAAGCTTTCTTT. The chain is built from TRBV4-1 and TRBJ1-1; unclear D gene. In germline, CDR1 is MGHRA, CDR2 YSYEKL. Between the trimmed V and J ends, which lost 0 bases and 1 base, there was a span of 9 bases. There are 15 residues in the CDR3.

The chain is built from TRBV29-1 and TRBJ2-1, with D maybe TRBD2 (5 bases). CDR1 is SQVTM, CDR2 ANQGSEA, per germline. The CDR3 extends over 18 amino acids. Trimming took off 4 bases at V and 0 bases at J, with 22 bases between the two ends. CDR3 residues: CSVVPASSWVSSYNEQFF. The CDR3, as DNA: TGCAGCGTTGTTCCGGCTAGCTCCTGGGTCAGCTCCTACAATGAGCAGTTCTTC.

J is TRBJ2-1 and V is TRBV23-1; no clear D gene. TRBV23-1 is designated an ORF whose function remains uncertain. This CDR3 comprises 16 residues. V was cut by 2 bases and J by 7 bases, with 18 bases left in between. The CDR3 DNA follows: TGCGCCAGCAGTCAACCCGCGGCCATAAACATAAATGAGCAGTTCTTC. This sequence encodes CASSQPAAININEQFF.

The chain carries TRBV28 and TRBJ2-5; 9 bases align to TRBD2. Looked up from germline, CDR1 is MDHEN and CDR2 is SYDVKM. V lost 6 bases to trimming and J lost 5 bases; unmatched junction nucleotides: 4. The CDR3 runs 13 residues. CDR3 residues: CASRGGGGETQYF. In nucleotides, the CDR3 is TGTGCCAGCAGGGGCGGGGGGGGCGAGACCCAGTACTTC.

The gene calls are TRBV6-5 and TRBJ1-5; a weak D match, TRBD1 (5 bases). Trimming took 8 bases from V and 9 from J, leaving 14 bases between them. Looked up from germline, CDR1 is MNHEY and CDR2 is SVGAGI. The CDR3 runs to 12 residues. The chain's CDR3 is CASGFPDRPQHF. The CDR3 nucleotides are TGTGCCAGCGGGTTCCCCGACAGGCCCCAGCATTTT.

The chain joins TRBV19 to TRBJ1-4; unclear D gene. Germline-derived CDR1 and CDR2 are LNHDA and SQIVND (reference sequence). This CDR3 has 14 residues. With 4 bases removed from V and 8 bases from J, the gap between germline ends came to 14 bases. The CDR3 sequence is CASSTTPGREKLFF. DNA of the CDR3: TGTGCCAGTAGTACCACGCCGGGTAGAGAAAAACTGTTTTTT.